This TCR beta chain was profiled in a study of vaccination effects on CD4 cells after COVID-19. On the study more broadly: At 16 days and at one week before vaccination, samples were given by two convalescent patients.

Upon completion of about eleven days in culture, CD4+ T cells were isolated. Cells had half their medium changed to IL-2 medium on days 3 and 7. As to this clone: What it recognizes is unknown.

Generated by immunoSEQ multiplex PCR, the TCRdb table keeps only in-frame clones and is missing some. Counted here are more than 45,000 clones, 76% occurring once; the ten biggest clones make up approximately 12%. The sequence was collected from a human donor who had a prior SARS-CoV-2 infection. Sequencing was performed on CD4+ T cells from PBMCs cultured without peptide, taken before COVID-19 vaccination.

The CDR3 sequence is CSATVLNTIYF. The CDR3 nucleotides read TGCAGTGCTACTGTGCTGAACACCATATATTTT. The V call is TRBV20-1, the J call TRBJ1-3; D ambiguous. The CDR3 contains 11 residues. Germline CDR1 DFQATT, CDR2 SNEGSKA (reference sequence). V shed 4 bases and J shed 7 bases, with 8 bases lying between them.